These T cell receptor beta chains were read from a single sample in a study of blood T cell repertoires in COVID-19. The table came from immunoSEQ multiplex PCR; TCRdb's copy has only in-frame clones and leaves some out. The sample lists 350,000 to 450,000 clones, 90% to 95% occurring once. Sample: PBMCs or T cells enriched from blood (not recorded which). The source is a middle-aged woman who had been exposed to COVID-19. Each CDR3 is given with its conserved first and last residue. Fields, in order: J gene, V gene, clone size, D gene, CDR3 protein, CDR3 DNA. D genes are given only for firm matches. Clone size is shown for a subset of rows, as once, few, many or a class of expanded clone.

TRBJ1-2 | TRBV14 | NA | TRBD1 | CASSRTPGQGVYGYTF | TGTGCCAGCAGCCGAACCCCGGGACAGGGGGTCTATGGCTACACCTTC
TRBJ1-2 | TRBV12-3/TRBV12-4 | once | TRBD1 | CASRDSLNYGYTF | TGTGCCAGCCGGGACAGCCTTAACTATGGCTACACCTTC
TRBJ1-2 | TRBV7-8 | NA | NA | CASSLAHSGDGYTF | TGTGCCAGCAGCTTAGCGCACAGCGGGGATGGCTACACCTTC
TRBJ2-1 | TRBV6-2/TRBV6-3 | NA | NA | CASSYPGFSSYNEQFF | TGTGCCAGCAGTTACCCCGGGTTTAGCTCCTACAATGAGCAGTTCTTC
TRBJ2-7 | TRBV4-1 | NA | NA | CASSRGLGSGEQYF | TGCGCCAGCAGCCGGGGACTTGGGTCTGGGGAGCAGTACTTC
TRBJ2-3 | TRBV25-1 | NA | TRBD2 | CASSLSGRMTDTQYF | TGTGCCAGCAGTCTTAGCGGGAGGATGACAGATACGCAGTATTTT
TRBJ2-7 | TRBV5-1 | NA | TRBD2 | CASSLVAGGLRNEQYF | TGCGCCAGCAGCTTGGTAGCGGGGGGGCTGAGAAACGAGCAGTACTTC
TRBJ2-1 | TRBV5-4 | NA | NA | CASSLGGVTDEQFF | TGTGCCAGCAGCTTGGGGGGGGTTACGGATGAGCAGTTCTTC
TRBJ2-2 | TRBV14 | NA | NA | CASSRVSGTGELFF | TGTGCCAGCTCCCGGGTTTCGGGCACCGGGGAGCTGTTTTTT
TRBJ2-7 | TRBV25-1 | few | NA | CASTAPGLNEQYF | TGTGCCAGCACCGCCCCAGGGTTAAACGAGCAGTACTTC
TRBJ2-5 | TRBV7-9 | NA | TRBD2 | CASSLVVTSAQETQYF | TGTGCCAGCAGCTTAGTTGTGACTAGCGCCCAAGAGACCCAGTACTTC
TRBJ2-5 | TRBV5-1 | NA | NA | CASSLLGPQGLGTQYF | TGCGCCAGCAGCTTGTTAGGGCCCCAGGGGTTGGGGACCCAGTACTTC
TRBJ2-1 | TRBV15 | NA | TRBD2 | CATSRDLAGGNNEQFF | TGTGCCACCAGCAGAGATCTAGCGGGAGGAAACAATGAGCAGTTCTTC
TRBJ2-1 | TRBV5-1 | NA | NA | CASSWPGASGGNEQFF | TGCGCCAGCAGTTGGCCGGGAGCGAGTGGTGGCAATGAGCAGTTCTTC
TRBJ1-4 | TRBV6-5 | NA | TRBD1 | CASSYSTGSGEKLFF | TGTGCCAGCAGTTACTCGACAGGGTCGGGAGAAAAACTGTTTTTT
TRBJ1-5 | TRBV7-9 | once | NA | CASSLDSGNQPQHF | TGTGCCAGCAGCTTAGATTCGGGGAATCAGCCCCAGCATTTT
TRBJ1-1 | TRBV21-1 | NA | NA | CASRRTGKRTEAFF | TGTGCCAGCAGGAGGACAGGGAAGAGGACTGAAGCTTTCTTT
TRBJ2-1 | TRBV30 | NA | TRBD2 | CAQRLAGYNEQFF | TGTGCCCAGCGACTAGCGGGATATAATGAGCAGTTCTTC